Sequencing of this T cell receptor beta chain was carried out in a study of T cells in Graves' hyperthyroidism and ophthalmopathy. The diagnoses drew upon clinical symptoms, serum thyroxine and TRAb, thyroid ultrasound and orbital computed tomography. This clonotype was observed at least ten times. Trimming removed 4 bases from V and 7 bases from J, with 16 bases in between. This CDR3 is 14 amino acids long. In germline, CDR1 is PRHDT, CDR2 FYEKMQ (reference sequence). Regions amplified from RNA transcripts were the TCR beta CDR3 regions. When the TCR CDR3 underwent first-round RT-PCR, the HTBI primer set was used. TCRdb recomputed calls from the multiplex PCR reads with MiXCR, one row per CDR3 protein. Of about 840,000 distinct CDR3 sequences listed, around 39% are singletons.

V gene TRBV13 combines with J gene TRBJ2-5, with D tentatively TRBD2 (5 bases). This clonotype was obtained from a young man with Graves' hyperthyroidism. The specimen sequenced was blood. Here the CDR3 DNA reads TGTGCCAGCAGCTCCACTTACAGCGGTGGGACCCAGTACTTC. Its translation is CASSSTYSGGTQYF.